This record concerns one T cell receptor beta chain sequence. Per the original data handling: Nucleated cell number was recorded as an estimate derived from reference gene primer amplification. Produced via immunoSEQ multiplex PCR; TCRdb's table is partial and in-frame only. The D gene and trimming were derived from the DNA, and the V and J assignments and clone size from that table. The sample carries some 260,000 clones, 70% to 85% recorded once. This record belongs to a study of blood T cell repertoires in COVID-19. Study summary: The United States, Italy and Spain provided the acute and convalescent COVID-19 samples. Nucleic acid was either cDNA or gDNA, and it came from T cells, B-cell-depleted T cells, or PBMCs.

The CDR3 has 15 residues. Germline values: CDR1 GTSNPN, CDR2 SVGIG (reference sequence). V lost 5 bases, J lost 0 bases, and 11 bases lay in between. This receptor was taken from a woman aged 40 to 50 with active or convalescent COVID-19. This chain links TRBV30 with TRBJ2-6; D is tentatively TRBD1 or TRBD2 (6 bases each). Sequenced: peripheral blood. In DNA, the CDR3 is TGTGCCTGGGGGGGGCCGACCTCTGGGGCCAACGTCCTGACTTTC. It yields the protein CAWGGPTSGANVLTF. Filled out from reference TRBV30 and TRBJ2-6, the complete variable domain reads SQTIHQWPATLVQPVGSPLSLECTVEGTSNPNLYWYRQAAGRGLQLLFYSVGIGQISSEVPQNLSASRPQDRQFILSSKKLLLSDSGFYLCAWGGPTSGANVLTFGAGSRLTVL.